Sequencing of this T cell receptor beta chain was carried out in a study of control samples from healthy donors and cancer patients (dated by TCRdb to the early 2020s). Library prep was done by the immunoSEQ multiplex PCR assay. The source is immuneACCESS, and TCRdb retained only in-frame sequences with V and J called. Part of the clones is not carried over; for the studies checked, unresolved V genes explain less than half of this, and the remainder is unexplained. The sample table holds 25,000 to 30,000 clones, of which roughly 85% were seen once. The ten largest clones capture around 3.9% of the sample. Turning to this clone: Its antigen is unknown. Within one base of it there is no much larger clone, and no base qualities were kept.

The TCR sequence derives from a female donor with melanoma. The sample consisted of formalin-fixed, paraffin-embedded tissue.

DNA sequence: TGCGCCAGCAGTAGCGGGAGGGTCTACAATGAGCAGTTCTTC. The translation is CASSSGRVYNEQFF. The receptor chain draws on TRBV5-1 and TRBJ2-1, and 11 bases in between align with TRBD2. CDR1 SGHRS and CDR2 YFSETQ were looked up in the germline V gene. At the junction V is shortened by 5 bases and J by 3 bases; bases outside the gene matches: 1. Spanning cysteine to phenylalanine, the CDR3 consists of 14 amino acids. Left in the record is the CDR3 DNA by itself, 42 bases read in frame from the first base.